The 17 T cell receptor beta chains below were found in one sample sequenced in a study of patients and donors after allogeneic stem cell transplantation. From the RT-PCR reads, TCRdb called clonotypes with MiXCR, one entry per CDR3 protein. This sample has about 40,000 distinct CDR3 sequences, with under 35% found just once. Sequencing input: blood, either unsorted or a sorted T cell fraction (not recorded which). The source is a human donor who was either an allogeneic HSCT recipient or a stem cell or donor lymphocyte infusion donor (not recorded which). It is not recorded whose cells these are; they may come from a transplant donor.

This clonotype was counted between two and nine times. V and J are TRBV15 and TRBJ1-5, with unresolved D. This CDR3 is built from 14 residues. V was cut by 0 bases and J by 7 bases, with 10 bases left in between. From germline, CDR1 is LNHNV and CDR2 YYDKDF (reference sequence). This CDR3 reads CATSREVREQPQHF. The DNA for the CDR3 is TGTGCCACCAGCAGAGAGGTTCGCGAACAGCCCCAGCATTTT.

CDR3 protein: CASSFTLAVKFF. The CDR3, as DNA: TGTGCCAGCAGTTTCACACTAGCAGTCAAGTTCTTC. The V and J genes are TRBV12-3 or TRBV12-4 and TRBJ2-1, with TRBD2 as a possible D gene (6 bases). V dropped 3 bases and J dropped 14 bases, with 14 bases sitting between them. The CDR3 runs 12 residues.

The J gene is TRBJ1-1, the V gene TRBV6-1; D may be TRBD1 (5 bases). Germline V gene lookup returns CDR1 MNHNS and CDR2 SASEGT. V lost 2 bases and J lost 6, with 10 bases in between. The CDR3 extends over 13 amino acids. CDR3 amino acids: CASSESQGPEAFF. Written as DNA, the CDR3 is TGTGCCAGCAGTGAAAGTCAGGGACCTGAAGCTTTCTTT.

The CDR3 DNA is TGTGCCATCAGTAGATCCCCGGGACAGGGGACCCCATACGAGCAGTACTTC. Its translation is CAISRSPGQGTPYEQYF. This sequence joins TRBV10-3 and TRBJ2-7; 10 nucleotides line up with TRBD1. This CDR3 region has 17 residues. V shed 5 bases, J shed 4 bases, and the junction held 14 bases outside the gene matches. The germline V gene has CDR1 ENHRY and CDR2 SYGVKD.

V and J are TRBV6-5 and TRBJ2-7; 10 bases fit TRBD1. This CDR3 has 15 residues. The trim removed 6 bases at V and 5 bases at J, leaving 10 bases unmatched. The germline gives CDR1 MNHEY, CDR2 SVGAGI. The DNA for the CDR3 is TGTGCCAGCAGACAAGACAGGGGGCGATCCCACGAGCAGTACTTC. This translates into CASRQDRGRSHEQYF.

This clonotype has a handful of counts. This rearrangement joins TRBV7-8 to TRBJ2-1, with D uncertain. CDR1 and CDR2 from the germline V gene are SGHVS and FQNEAQ. Trimming cost V 5 bases and J 10 bases, with 15 bases left between them. The CDR3 spans 13 residues. The DNA for the CDR3 is TGTGCCAGCAGCCAAATAGGACGAGCCGAGCAGTTCTTC. Protein: CASSQIGRAEQFF.

The rearrangement joins TRBV29-1 to TRBJ1-1; no clear D gene. Trimming left V 6 bases short and J 0 bases short, with 8 bases between. CDR3 length: 12 amino acids. Germline assignment: CDR1 SQVTM and CDR2 ANQGSEA. CDR3 nucleotide sequence: TGCAGCGTCCCTCAGGTGAACACTGAAGCTTTCTTT. This sequence encodes CSVPQVNTEAFF. Together with reference TRBV29-1 and TRBJ1-1, the CDR3 gives the full variable domain: SAVISQKPSRDICQRGTSLTIQCQVDSQVTMMFWYRQQPGQSLTLIATANQGSEATYESGFVIDKFPISRPNLTFSTLTVSNMSPEDSSIYLCSVPQVNTEAFFGQGTRLTVV.

V is TRBV20-1 and J is TRBJ1-5, with 9 bases fitting TRBD1. Trimming at V came to 2 bases and at J to 5 bases, leaving 7 bases not matched to a gene. The V gene's germline CDR1 is DFQATT and CDR2 SNEGSKA (reference sequence). The CDR3 spans 15 residues. The CDR3 here is CSARSPGTGHQPQHF. DNA for the CDR3: TGCAGTGCTAGAAGCCCCGGGACAGGGCATCAGCCCCAGCATTTT.

This clonotype was observed a handful of times. Written as DNA, the CDR3 is TGCAGTGCTAGAGATCCCAGGACCTTTAATCAGCCCCAGCATTTT. Translating it yields CSARDPRTFNQPQHF. J is TRBJ1-5 and V is TRBV20-1; D is undetermined. The V end was cut by 0 bases, the J end by 4 bases, with 13 bases between. The CDR3 extends over 15 amino acids. CDR1 is DFQATT, CDR2 SNEGSKA, per germline (reference sequence).

There are a few counts of this clonotype. The chain joins TRBV29-1 to TRBJ2-7; D gene ambiguous. Trimming took 5 bases from V and 3 from J, leaving 14 bases between them. The CDR3 covers 13 residues. From germline, CDR1 is SQVTM and CDR2 ANQGSEA. The DNA for the CDR3 is TGCAGCGTTCAAGCCAATCCCTTCTACGAGCAGTACTTC. This gives the protein CSVQANPFYEQYF.

The chain links TRBV6-5 to TRBJ2-2, with TRBD1 identical over 7 bases. Germline values: CDR1 MNHEY, CDR2 SVGAGI. V shed 7 bases, J shed 7 bases, and the junction held 9 bases outside the gene matches. The CDR3 is 14 amino acids. CDR3 protein: CASNLLRQGGELFF. The DNA of the CDR3 is TGTGCCAGCAATCTACTCCGACAGGGCGGGGAGCTGTTTTTT.

There are many counts of this clonotype. The chain is built from TRBV20-1 and TRBJ2-2; 9 bases fit TRBD1. The germline V gene has CDR1 DFQATT and CDR2 SNEGSKA (reference sequence). CDR3 length: 16 residues. With V trimmed by 2 bases and J by 4 bases, 8 bases remained unmatched. CDR3 sequence: CSARTTDRGFTGELFF. In DNA form, the CDR3 reads TGCAGTGCTAGAACCACCGACAGGGGGTTCACCGGGGAGCTGTTTTTT.

This clonotype came up a few times. J is TRBJ1-5 and V is TRBV28, with D unresolved. Germline V gene data show CDR1 as MDHEN and CDR2 as SYDVKM. The ends were cut back, 4 bases at V and 1 base at J, with 11 bases in the middle. The CDR3 spans 15 residues. The CDR3 protein is CASSSPGRSNQPQHF. The DNA for the CDR3 is TGTGCCAGCAGTTCACCGGGAAGGAGCAATCAGCCCCAGCATTTT.

This clonotype was counted a single time. The V gene is TRBV5-1, the J gene TRBJ2-3, with TRBD2 matching 10 bases. In germline, CDR1 is SGHRS, CDR2 YFSETQ. Trimming cost V 0 bases and J 3 bases; bases outside gene matches: 10. This CDR3 comprises 18 residues. The CDR3, as DNA: TGCGCCAGCAGCTTGGATCGGGCTAGCGGGAGACAGACAGATACGCAGTATTTT. This codes for CASSLDRASGRQTDTQYF.

This clonotype turned up a few times. The V gene is TRBV6-5, the J gene TRBJ2-7; weak D call: TRBD2 (5 bases). Trimming removed 6 bases at V and 3 bases at J, with 15 bases between. CDR1 is MNHEY and CDR2 is SVGAGI in the germline V gene. The CDR3 is 14 amino acids. CDR3 sequence: CASSVEGIIYEQYF. CDR3 bases: TGTGCCAGCAGCGTAGAGGGCATCATCTACGAGCAGTACTTC.

The V and J genes are TRBV9 and TRBJ1-2, with D unclear. Germline values: CDR1 SGDLS, CDR2 YYNGEE. The ends were cut back, 0 bases at V and 4 bases at J, with 10 bases in the middle. The CDR3 covers 14 residues. CDR3 DNA sequence: TGTGCCAGCAGCGTAGCTCTGTTGCTCTATGGCTACACCTTC. This codes for CASSVALLLYGYTF.

This chain joins TRBV3-1 and TRBJ2-2; no definite D call. The germline V gene encodes CDR1 LGHDT and CDR2 YNNKEL (reference sequence). The CDR3 length is 15 residues. V gave up 0 bases and J gave up 6 bases, with 11 bases separating them. CDR3 loop: CASSQESGLAGELFF. CDR3 DNA: TGTGCCAGCAGCCAAGAGAGTGGGCTCGCCGGGGAGCTGTTTTTT.